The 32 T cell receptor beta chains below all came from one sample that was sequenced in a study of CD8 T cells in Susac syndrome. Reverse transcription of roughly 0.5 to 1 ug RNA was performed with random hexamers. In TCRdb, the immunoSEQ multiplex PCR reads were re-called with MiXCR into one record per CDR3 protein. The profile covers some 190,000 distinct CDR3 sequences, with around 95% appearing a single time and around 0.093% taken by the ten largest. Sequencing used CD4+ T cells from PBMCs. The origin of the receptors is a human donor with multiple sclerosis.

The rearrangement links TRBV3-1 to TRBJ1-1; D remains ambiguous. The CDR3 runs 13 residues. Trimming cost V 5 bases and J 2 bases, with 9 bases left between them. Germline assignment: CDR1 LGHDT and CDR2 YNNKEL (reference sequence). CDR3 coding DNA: TGTGCCAGCAGCTCCACGACTAACACTGAAGCTTTCTTT. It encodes CASSSTTNTEAFF.

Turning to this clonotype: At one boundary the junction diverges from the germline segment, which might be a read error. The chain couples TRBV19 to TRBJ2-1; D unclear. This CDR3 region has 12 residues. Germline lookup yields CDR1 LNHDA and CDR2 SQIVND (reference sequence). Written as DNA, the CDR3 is TGTGCCAGTAGTCCCGCCGGACCTCCGTGGATCTTC. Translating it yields CASSPAGPPWIF.

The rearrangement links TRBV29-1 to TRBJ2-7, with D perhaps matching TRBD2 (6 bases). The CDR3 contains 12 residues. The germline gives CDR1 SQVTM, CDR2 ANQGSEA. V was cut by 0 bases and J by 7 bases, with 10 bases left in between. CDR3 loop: CSVEDTGDEQYF. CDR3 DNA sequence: TGCAGCGTTGAAGACACGGGGGATGAGCAGTACTTC.

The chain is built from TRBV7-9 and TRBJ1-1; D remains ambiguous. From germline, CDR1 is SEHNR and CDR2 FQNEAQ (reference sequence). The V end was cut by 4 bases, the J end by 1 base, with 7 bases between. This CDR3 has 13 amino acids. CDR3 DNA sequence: TGTGCCAGCAGCTCCTCCAAGAACACTGAAGCTTTCTTT. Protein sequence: CASSSSKNTEAFF.

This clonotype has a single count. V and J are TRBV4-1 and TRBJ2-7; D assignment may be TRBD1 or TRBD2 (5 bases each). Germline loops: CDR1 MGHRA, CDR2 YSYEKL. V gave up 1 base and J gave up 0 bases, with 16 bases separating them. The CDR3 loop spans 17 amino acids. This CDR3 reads CASSQGRGTASSYEQYF. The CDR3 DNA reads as TGCGCCAGCAGCCAAGGTAGAGGGACCGCAAGCTCCTACGAGCAGTACTTC.

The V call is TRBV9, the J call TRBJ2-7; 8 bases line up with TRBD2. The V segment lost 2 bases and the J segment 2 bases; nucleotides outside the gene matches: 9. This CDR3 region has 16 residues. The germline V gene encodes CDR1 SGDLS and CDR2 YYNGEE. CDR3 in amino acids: CASSVGHGGGPYEQYF. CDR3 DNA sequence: TGTGCCAGCAGCGTCGGTCACGGGGGGGGCCCCTACGAGCAGTACTTC.

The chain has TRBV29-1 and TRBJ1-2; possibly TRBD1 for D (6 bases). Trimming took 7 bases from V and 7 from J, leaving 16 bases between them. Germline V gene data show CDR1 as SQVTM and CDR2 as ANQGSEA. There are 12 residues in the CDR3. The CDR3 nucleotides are TGCAGCGCCGTCAATCAGGGGTTTGGCTACACCTTC. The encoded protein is CSAVNQGFGYTF. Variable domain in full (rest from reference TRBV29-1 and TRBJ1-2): SAVISQKPSRDICQRGTSLTIQCQVDSQVTMMFWYRQQPGQSLTLIATANQGSEATYESGFVIDKFPISRPNLTFSTLTVSNMSPEDSSIYLCSAVNQGFGYTFGSGTRLTVV.

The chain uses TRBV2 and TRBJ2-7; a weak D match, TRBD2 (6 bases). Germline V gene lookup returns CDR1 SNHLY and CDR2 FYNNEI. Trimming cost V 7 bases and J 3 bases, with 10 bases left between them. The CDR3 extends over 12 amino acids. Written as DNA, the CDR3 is TGTGCCAGCATGGGGGGAAGCTACGAGCAGTACTTC. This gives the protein CASMGGSYEQYF.

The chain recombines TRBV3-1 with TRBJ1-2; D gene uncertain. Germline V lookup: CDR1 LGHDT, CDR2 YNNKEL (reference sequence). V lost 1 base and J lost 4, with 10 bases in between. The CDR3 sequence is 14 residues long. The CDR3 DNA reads TGTGCCAGCAGCCAAGTGGGAGTGCGCTATGGCTACACCTTC. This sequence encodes CASSQVGVRYGYTF.

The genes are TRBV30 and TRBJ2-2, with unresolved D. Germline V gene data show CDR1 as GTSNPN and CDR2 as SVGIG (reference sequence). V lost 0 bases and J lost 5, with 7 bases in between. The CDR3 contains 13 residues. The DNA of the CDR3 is TGTGCCTGGAGTGTGGGGTCGACCGGGGAGCTGTTTTTT. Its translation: CAWSVGSTGELFF. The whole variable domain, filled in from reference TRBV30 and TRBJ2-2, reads SQTIHQWPATLVQPVGSPLSLECTVEGTSNPNLYWYRQAAGRGLQLLFYSVGIGQISSEVPQNLSASRPQDRQFILSSKKLLLSDSGFYLCAWSVGSTGELFFGEGSRLTVL.

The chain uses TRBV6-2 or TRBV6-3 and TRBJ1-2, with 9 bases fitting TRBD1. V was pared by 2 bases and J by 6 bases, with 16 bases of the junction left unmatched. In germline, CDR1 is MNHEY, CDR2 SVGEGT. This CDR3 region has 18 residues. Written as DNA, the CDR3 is TGTGCCAGCAGTTACGAGGCTGGGGACAGGGTCCGTCTTCATGGCTACACCTTC. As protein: CASSYEAGDRVRLHGYTF.

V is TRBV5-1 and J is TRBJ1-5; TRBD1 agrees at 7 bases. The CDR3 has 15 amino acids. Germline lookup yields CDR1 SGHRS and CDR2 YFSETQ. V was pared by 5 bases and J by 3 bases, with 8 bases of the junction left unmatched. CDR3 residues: CASRPTGNYNQPQHF. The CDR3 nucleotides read TGCGCCAGCAGGCCGACAGGGAATTACAATCAGCCCCAGCATTTT. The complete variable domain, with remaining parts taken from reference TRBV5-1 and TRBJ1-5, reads KAGVTQTPRYLIKTRGQQVTLSCSPISGHRSVSWYQQTPGQGLQFLFEYFSETQRNKGNFPGRFSGRQFSNSRSEMNVSTLELGDSALYLCASRPTGNYNQPQHFGDGTRLSIL.

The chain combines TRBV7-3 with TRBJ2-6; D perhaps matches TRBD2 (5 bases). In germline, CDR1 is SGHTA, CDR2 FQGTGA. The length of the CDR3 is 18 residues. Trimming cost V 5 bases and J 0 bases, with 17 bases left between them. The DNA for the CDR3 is TGTGCCAGCAGCGACTTTACCCGCGGAGGCTCTGGGGCCAACGTCCTGACTTTC. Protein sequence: CASSDFTRGGSGANVLTF. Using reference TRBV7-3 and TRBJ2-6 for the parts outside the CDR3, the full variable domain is GAGVSQTPSNKVTEKGKYVELRCDPISGHTALYWYRQSLGQGPEFLIYFQGTGAADDSGLPNDRFFAVRPEGSVSTLKIQRTERGDSAVYLCASSDFTRGGSGANVLTFGAGSRLTVL.

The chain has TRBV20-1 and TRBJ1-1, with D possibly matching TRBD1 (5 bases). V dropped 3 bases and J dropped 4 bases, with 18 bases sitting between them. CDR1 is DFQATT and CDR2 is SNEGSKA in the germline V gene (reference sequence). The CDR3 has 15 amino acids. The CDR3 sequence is CSASPGHLGSTEAFF. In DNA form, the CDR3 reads TGCAGTGCTAGTCCCGGACACTTGGGGAGCACTGAAGCTTTCTTT.

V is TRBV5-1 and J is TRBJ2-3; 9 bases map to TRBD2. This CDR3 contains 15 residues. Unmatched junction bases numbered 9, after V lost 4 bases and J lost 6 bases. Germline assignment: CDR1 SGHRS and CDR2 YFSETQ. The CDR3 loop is CASSRDGTSSDTQYF. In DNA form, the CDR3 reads TGCGCCAGCAGCCGGGACGGGACTAGCTCTGATACGCAGTATTTT.

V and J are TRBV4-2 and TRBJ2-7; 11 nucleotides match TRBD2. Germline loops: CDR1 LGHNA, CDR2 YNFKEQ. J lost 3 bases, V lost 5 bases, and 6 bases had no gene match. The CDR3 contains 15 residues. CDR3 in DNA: TGTGCCAGCAGCTCAGGGGGACTAGCGGACTACGAGCAGTACTTC. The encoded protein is CASSSGGLADYEQYF.

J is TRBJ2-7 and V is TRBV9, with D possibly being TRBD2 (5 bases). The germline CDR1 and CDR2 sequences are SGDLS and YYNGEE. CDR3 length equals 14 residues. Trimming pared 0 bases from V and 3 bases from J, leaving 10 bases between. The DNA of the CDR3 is TGTGCCAGCAGCGTAGCGGGAAAAGGCTACGAGCAGTACTTC. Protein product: CASSVAGKGYEQYF.

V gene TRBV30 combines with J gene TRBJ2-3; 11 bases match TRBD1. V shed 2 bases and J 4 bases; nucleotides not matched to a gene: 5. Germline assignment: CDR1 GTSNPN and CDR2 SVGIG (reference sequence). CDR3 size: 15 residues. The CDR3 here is CAWSLRTGGADTQYF. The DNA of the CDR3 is TGTGCCTGGAGTTTAAGGACAGGGGGCGCAGATACGCAGTATTTT.

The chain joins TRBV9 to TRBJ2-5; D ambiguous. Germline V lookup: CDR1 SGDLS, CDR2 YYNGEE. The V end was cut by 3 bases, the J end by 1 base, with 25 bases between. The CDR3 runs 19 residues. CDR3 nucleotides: TGTGCCAGCAGCGAGGCATTAGGAGACACCTCTGGGGTCCAAGAGACCCAGTACTTC. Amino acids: CASSEALGDTSGVQETQYF. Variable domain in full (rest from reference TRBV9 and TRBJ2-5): DSGVTQTPKHLITATGQRVTLRCSPRSGDLSVYWYQQSLDQGLQFLIQYYNGEERAKGNILERFSAQQFPDLHSELNLSSLELGDSALYFCASSEALGDTSGVQETQYFGPGTRLLVL.

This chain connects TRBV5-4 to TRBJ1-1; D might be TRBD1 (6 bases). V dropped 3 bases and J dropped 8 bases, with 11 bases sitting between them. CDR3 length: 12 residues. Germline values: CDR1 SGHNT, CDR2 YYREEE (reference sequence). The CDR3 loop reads CASSSQGLEAFF. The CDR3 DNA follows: TGTGCCAGCAGCTCACAGGGTTTGGAAGCTTTCTTT.

The CDR3 DNA sequence: TGCAGTAAAAACCGGGCTTCTAACTATGGCTACACCTTC. Translating it yields CSKNRASNYGYTF. The chain has TRBV20-1 and TRBJ1-2; D gene unclear. CDR1 is DFQATT and CDR2 is SNEGSKA in the germline V gene (reference sequence). The CDR3 is 13 amino acids. The V end was cut by 8 bases, the J end by 0 bases, with 13 bases between.

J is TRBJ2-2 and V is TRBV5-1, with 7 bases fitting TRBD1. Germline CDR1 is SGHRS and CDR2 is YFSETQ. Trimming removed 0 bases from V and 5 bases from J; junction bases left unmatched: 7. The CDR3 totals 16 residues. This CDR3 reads CASSLAETGFTGELFF. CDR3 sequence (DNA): TGCGCCAGCAGCTTGGCGGAGACAGGGTTTACCGGGGAGCTGTTTTTT.

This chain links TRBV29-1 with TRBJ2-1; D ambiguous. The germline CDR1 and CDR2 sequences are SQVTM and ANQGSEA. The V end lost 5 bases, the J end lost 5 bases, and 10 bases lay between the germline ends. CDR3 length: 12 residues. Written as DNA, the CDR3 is TGCAGCGTTCTTTTAACAGACAATGAGCAGTTCTTC. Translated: CSVLLTDNEQFF.

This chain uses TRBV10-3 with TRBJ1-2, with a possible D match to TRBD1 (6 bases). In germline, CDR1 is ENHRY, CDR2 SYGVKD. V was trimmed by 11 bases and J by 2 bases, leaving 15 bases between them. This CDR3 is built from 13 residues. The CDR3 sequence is CASGALDNYGYTF. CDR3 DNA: TGTGCCTCAGGGGCATTGGACAACTATGGCTACACCTTC.

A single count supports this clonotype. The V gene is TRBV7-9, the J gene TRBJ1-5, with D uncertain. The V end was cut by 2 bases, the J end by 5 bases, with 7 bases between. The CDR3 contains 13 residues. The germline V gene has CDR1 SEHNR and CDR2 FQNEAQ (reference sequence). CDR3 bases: TGTGCCAGCAGCTTAAGTCGGGATCAGCCCCAGCATTTT. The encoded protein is CASSLSRDQPQHF.

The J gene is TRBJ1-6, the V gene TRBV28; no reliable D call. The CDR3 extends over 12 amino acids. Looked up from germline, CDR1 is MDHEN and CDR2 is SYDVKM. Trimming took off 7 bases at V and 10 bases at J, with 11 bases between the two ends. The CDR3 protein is CASKGDLSPLHF. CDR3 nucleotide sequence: TGTGCCAGCAAAGGAGATTTATCACCCCTCCACTTT.

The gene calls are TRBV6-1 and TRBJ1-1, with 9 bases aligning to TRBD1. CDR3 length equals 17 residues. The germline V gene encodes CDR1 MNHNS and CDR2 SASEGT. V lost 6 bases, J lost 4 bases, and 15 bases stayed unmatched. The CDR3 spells CASRRTRTGDSFTEAFF. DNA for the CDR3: TGTGCCAGCAGACGTACCCGGACAGGGGACTCCTTCACTGAAGCTTTCTTT.

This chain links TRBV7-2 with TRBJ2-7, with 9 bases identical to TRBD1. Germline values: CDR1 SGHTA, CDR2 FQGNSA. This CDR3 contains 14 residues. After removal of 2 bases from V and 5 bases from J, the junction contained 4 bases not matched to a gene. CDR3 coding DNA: TGTGCCAGCAGCTTATGGGACAGGGACCACGAGCAGTACTTC. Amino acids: CASSLWDRDHEQYF.

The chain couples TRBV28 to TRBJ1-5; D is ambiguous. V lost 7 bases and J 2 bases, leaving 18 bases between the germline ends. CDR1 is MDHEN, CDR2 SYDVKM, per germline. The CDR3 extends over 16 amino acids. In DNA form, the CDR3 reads TGTGCCAGCACCGACGAGAAGGTTGCCGGCAATCAGCCCCAGCATTTT. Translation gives CASTDEKVAGNQPQHF.

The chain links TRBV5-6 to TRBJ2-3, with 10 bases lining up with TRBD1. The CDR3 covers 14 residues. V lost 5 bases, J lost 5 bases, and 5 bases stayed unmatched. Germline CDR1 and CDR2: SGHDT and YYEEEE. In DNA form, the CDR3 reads TGTGCCAGCAGTCCGACAGGGGGCATAGATACGCAGTATTTT. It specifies CASSPTGGIDTQYF.

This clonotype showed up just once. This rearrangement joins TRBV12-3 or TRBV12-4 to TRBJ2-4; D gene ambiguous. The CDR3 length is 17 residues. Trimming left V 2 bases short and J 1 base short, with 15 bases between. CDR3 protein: CASSLIVGNGAKNIQYF. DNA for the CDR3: TGTGCCAGCAGTTTAATCGTGGGGAACGGCGCCAAAAACATTCAGTACTTC.

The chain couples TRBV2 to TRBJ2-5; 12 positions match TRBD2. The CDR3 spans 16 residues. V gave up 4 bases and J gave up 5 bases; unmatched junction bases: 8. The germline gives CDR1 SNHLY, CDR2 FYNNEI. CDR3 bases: TGTGCCAGCAGTGGTACGACTAGCGGGGGTAGGGAGACCCAGTACTTC. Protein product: CASSGTTSGGRETQYF.